This is a list of T cell receptor beta chains from one sample in a study of sequential checkpoint blockade in melanoma. The repertoire was sequenced with immunoSEQ multiplex PCR; TCRdb's copy has only in-frame clones and lacks some. The table records about 37,000 clones, approximately 84% of them present only once. This material consisted of CD8+ T cells sorted from blood (inferred from file names), taken from a patient given nivolumab and ipilimumab in sequence. The receptors here all came from a human donor with melanoma. CDR3s include the opening cysteine and the closing phenylalanine or tryptophan. A D gene is named only where the DNA matches it firmly. Clone size is stated in some rows and not others, as once, few, many or a class when expanded.

size	V	J	D	CDR3	DNA
-	TRBV27	TRBJ2-1	TRBD1	CASSFGQGAGNEQFF	TGTGCCAGCAGTTTCGGACAGGGGGCTGGCAATGAGCAGTTCTTC
-	TRBV6-5	TRBJ1-2	TRBD1	CASSAGGILGGYTF	TGTGCCAGCAGTGCAGGGGGCATCTTGGGTGGCTACACCTTC
-	TRBV5-6	TRBJ2-6	TRBD2	CASSLERGALSGANVLTF	TGTGCCAGCAGCTTGGAGCGGGGGGCCCTCTCTGGGGCCAACGTCCTGACTTTC
few	TRBV7-2	TRBJ2-1	-	CASSLVTADLTNEQFF	TGTGCCAGCAGCTTAGTTACAGCTGATCTCACCAATGAGCAGTTCTTC
-	TRBV18	TRBJ2-5	TRBD2	CAILPYGGGGETQYF	TGTGCCATCCTCCCTTATGGGGGGGGAGGTGAGACCCAGTACTTC
-	TRBV7-2	TRBJ2-3	-	CASSPSRTDTQYF	TGTGCCAGCAGCCCCTCCCGCACAGATACGCAGTATTTT
-	TRBV13	TRBJ1-1	-	CASTPGGNTEAFF	TGTGCCAGCACCCCCGGCGGGAACACTGAAGCTTTCTTT
-	TRBV7-8	TRBJ2-1	TRBD2	CASSFSPGLVSYNEQFF	TGTGCCAGCAGCTTCAGCCCGGGACTAGTGTCCTACAATGAGCAGTTCTTC
-	TRBV27	TRBJ2-7	TRBD2	CASTPRGGPYEQYF	TGTGCCAGCACTCCGCGGGGGGGCCCTTACGAGCAGTACTTC
-	TRBV9	TRBJ2-7	-	CASSVGASSYEQYF	TGTGCCAGCAGCGTAGGAGCTAGCTCCTACGAGCAGTACTTC
-	TRBV9	TRBJ2-1	TRBD2	CASSSGLAGPNEQFF	TGTGCCAGCAGCTCCGGACTAGCGGGACCCAATGAGCAGTTCTTC
-	TRBV27	TRBJ2-1	TRBD2	CASSPGLAAQPSLSSYNEQFF	TGTGCCAGCAGTCCGGGACTAGCGGCCCAGCCTTCCCTTTCTTCCTACAATGAGCAGTTCTTC
-	TRBV4-1	TRBJ2-3	TRBD2	CASSQDAETSGHTDTQYF	TGCGCCAGCAGCCAAGATGCGGAGACTAGCGGGCACACAGATACGCAGTATTTT
-	TRBV6-1	TRBJ1-5	TRBD1	CASSEDQGAYQPQHF	TGTGCCAGCAGTGAAGACCAGGGGGCCTATCAGCCCCAGCATTTT
-	TRBV27	TRBJ1-1	TRBD1	CASGLTGGAGTEAFF	TGTGCCAGCGGCCTAACAGGGGGCGCGGGGACTGAAGCTTTCTTT
-	TRBV27	TRBJ2-7	-	CASSLTSRVWNEQYF	TGTGCCAGCAGTTTAACGTCCAGGGTATGGAACGAGCAGTACTTC
-	TRBV7-9	TRBJ2-2	TRBD1	CASGTRDSVNTGELFF	TGTGCCAGTGGGACCCGGGACAGCGTTAACACCGGGGAGCTGTTTTTT
-	TRBV7-9	TRBJ2-1	TRBD2	CASSLSGRWSEQFF	TGTGCCAGCAGCTTAAGCGGGAGATGGAGTGAGCAGTTCTTC
-	TRBV2	TRBJ2-3	TRBD2	CASSEAVRTSGTDTQYF	TGTGCCAGCAGTGAAGCAGTCAGAACTAGCGGAACAGATACGCAGTATTTT
-	TRBV4-1	TRBJ2-7	TRBD1	CASSQVGDSPIYEQYF	TGCGCCAGCAGCCAAGTGGGGGACAGCCCGATCTACGAGCAGTACTTC
-	TRBV19	TRBJ1-1	TRBD1	CASSVPLGQGAFGEAFF	TGTGCCAGTAGTGTGCCGTTAGGACAGGGGGCTTTCGGTGAAGCTTTCTTT
-	TRBV27	TRBJ1-1	TRBD1	CASSYHGQDEAFF	TGTGCCAGCAGTTATCACGGACAGGATGAAGCTTTCTTT
-	TRBV7-9	TRBJ2-5	TRBD2	CASSPETSSQYF	TGTGCCAGCAGCCCCGAGACTAGCTCTCAGTACTTC
-	TRBV7-6	TRBJ2-7	TRBD1	CASSLETGGLYEQYF	TGTGCCAGCAGCTTAGAAACAGGGGGCTTATACGAGCAGTACTTC
-	TRBV5-4	TRBJ2-5	-	CASSTGQAGETQYF	TGTGCCAGCAGTACTGGGCAGGCGGGAGAGACCCAGTACTTC
once	TRBV9	TRBJ2-5	TRBD2	CASSVGGLAGGLETQYF	TGTGCCAGCAGCGTAGGTGGACTAGCGGGGGGGCTGGAGACCCAGTACTTC
-	TRBV28	TRBJ2-2	TRBD1	CASSLKWTGSPGELFF	TGTGCCAGCAGTTTGAAGTGGACAGGGAGTCCCGGGGAGCTGTTTTTT
-	TRBV7-6	TRBJ2-1	-	CASSWQSFSAEQFF	TGTGCCAGCAGCTGGCAGTCCTTTAGCGCTGAGCAGTTCTTC
medium-sized	TRBV21-1	TRBJ2-5	-	CASSKGQYQETQYF	TGTGCCAGCAGCAAAGGACAGTACCAAGAGACCCAGTACTTC
-	TRBV6-6	TRBJ2-7	-	CASSYSNRYEQYF	TGTGCCAGCAGTTACTCGAACAGGTACGAGCAGTACTTC
-	TRBV28	TRBJ2-5	-	CASSLIGTQETQYF	TGTGCCAGCAGTTTAATAGGGACTCAAGAGACCCAGTACTTC
few	TRBV5-1	TRBJ1-2	-	CASSLAVAADGYTF	TGTGCCAGCAGCCTAGCGGTGGCGGCGGATGGCTACACCTTC
-	TRBV19	TRBJ1-2	TRBD1	CASATGGAGYGYTF	TGTGCCAGTGCAACAGGGGGCGCGGGCTATGGCTACACCTTC
-	TRBV27	TRBJ2-1	TRBD2	CATGTSAYNEQFF	TGTGCCACCGGGACTAGCGCTTACAATGAGCAGTTCTTC
-	TRBV29-1	TRBJ1-3	-	CSVETPDKRNTIYF	TGCAGCGTTGAAACCCCCGACAAGCGAAACACCATATATTTT
-	TRBV7-6	TRBJ1-2	-	CASSLGTGLHGYTF	TGTGCCAGCAGCTTAGGAACAGGGCTCCATGGCTACACCTTC
-	TRBV5-1	TRBJ2-7	TRBD2	CASSTPTSGDSYEQYF	TGCGCCAGCAGCACACCGACTAGCGGGGACTCCTACGAGCAGTACTTC
-	TRBV20-1	TRBJ2-7	TRBD2	CTGGTSYEQYF	TGCACCGGGGGGACTAGCTACGAGCAGTACTTC
once	TRBV11-2	TRBJ1-5	-	CASSAGFNQPQHF	TGTGCCAGCAGCGCGGGGTTCAATCAGCCCCAGCATTTT
-	TRBV7-9	TRBJ2-2	-	CASSPVPGDTGELFF	TGTGCCAGCAGCCCTGTGCCGGGGGACACCGGGGAGCTGTTTTTT
-	TRBV2	TRBJ2-5	TRBD1	CASSTGARTLRSQETQYF	TGTGCCAGCAGTACAGGGGCCCGGACCCTGAGGAGCCAAGAGACCCAGTACTTC
-	TRBV6-6	TRBJ1-1	-	CASTLDTEAFF	TGTGCCAGCACCCTAGACACTGAAGCTTTCTTT
-	TRBV13	TRBJ1-1	-	CASSLVGYEGYTEAFF	TGTGCCAGCAGCTTAGTGGGTTACGAGGGTTACACTGAAGCTTTCTTT
-	TRBV5-4	TRBJ2-6	-	CATSSGNSGANVLTF	TGTGCCACCTCATCCGGGAACTCTGGGGCCAACGTCCTGACTTTC
-	TRBV5-6	TRBJ2-1	-	CASSLRTGYEQFF	TGTGCCAGCAGCTTGAGGACGGGGTATGAGCAGTTCTTC
once	TRBV9	TRBJ1-3	TRBD1	CASSVTTGYGNTIYF	TGTGCCAGCAGCGTTACGACAGGGTACGGAAACACCATATATTTT
-	TRBV4-1	TRBJ2-7	-	CASSPWASYEQYF	TGCGCCAGCAGTCCTTGGGCCTCCTACGAGCAGTACTTC
-	TRBV27	TRBJ2-7	-	CASSSYPGVKNEQYF	TGTGCCAGCAGTTCGTACCCGGGGGTTAAGAACGAGCAGTACTTC
-	TRBV28	TRBJ1-6	-	CASSFYDNLAPLHF	TGTGCCAGCAGTTTTTATGACAATCTCGCACCCCTCCACTTT
-	TRBV27	TRBJ1-1	TRBD1	CASSLQGATEAFF	TGTGCCAGCAGCCTACAGGGGGCCACTGAAGCTTTCTTT
-	TRBV6-5	TRBJ2-7	-	CASSVFGGSSYEQYF	TGTGCCAGCAGTGTATTCGGGGGAAGCTCCTACGAGCAGTACTTC
-	TRBV11-2	TRBJ2-1	TRBD2	CASSLSGTSGDYNEQFF	TGTGCCAGCAGCTTAAGTGGGACTAGCGGGGATTACAATGAGCAGTTCTTC
medium-sized	TRBV6-5	TRBJ2-5	-	CASSYLDSQETQYF	TGTGCCAGCAGTTACTTGGACAGCCAAGAGACCCAGTACTTC
-	TRBV2	TRBJ2-7	TRBD2	CASSPGLAGSYEQYF	TGTGCCAGCAGTCCGGGACTAGCGGGCTCCTACGAGCAGTACTTC
-	TRBV7-8	TRBJ1-3	-	CASSLAQGGKGNTIYF	TGTGCCAGCAGCTTAGCGCAAGGGGGAAAGGGAAACACCATATATTTT